The rows below give T cell receptor beta chains drawn from one sample of a study of blood T cell repertoires in COVID-19. TCRdb's table, derived via immunoSEQ multiplex PCR, lists solely in-frame clones and lacks some. The sample includes approximately 74,000 clones, 91% of them seen just once. The sequenced material came from peripheral blood. These receptors were obtained from a woman aged 55-70 years with active COVID-19. Each CDR3 is given without its conserved first and last residue.

CDR3 protein,V gene,CDR3 length,J gene
ASSLAWGRLTDTQY,TRBV11-2,14,TRBJ2-3
ASWRGLDTEAF,TRBV6-5,11,TRBJ1-1
ASSEGFGRGREKLF,TRBV2,14,TRBJ1-4
ASRGTSGGETQY,TRBV2,12,TRBJ2-5
ASITPGSREKLF,TRBV28,12,TRBJ1-4
ASSLRSDFNEKLF,TRBV27,13,TRBJ1-4
ASSGYRDSGANVLT,TRBV19,14,TRBJ2-6
AWGTGLSREQY,TRBV30,11,TRBJ2-7
ASSLAGDNEQF,TRBV3-1/TRBV3-2,11,TRBJ2-1
ATSDSPGQGFTVGNEQF,TRBV24-1,17,TRBJ2-1
ALSETGEPYEQY,TRBV23-1,12,TRBJ2-7
ASSFITGTTGDTQY,TRBV5-6,14,TRBJ2-3
ASSQEGSYTGELF,TRBV3-1/TRBV3-2,13,TRBJ2-2
ASSLARGRNSPLH,TRBV7-9,13,TRBJ1-6
ASSPPGLAGSLTYNEQF,TRBV18,17,TRBJ2-1
ASSLAGTANNSPLH,TRBV4-1,14,TRBJ1-6
ASSGTGGLIYNEQF,TRBV5-1,14,TRBJ2-1
ASSLQRQSVPYEQY,TRBV27,14,TRBJ2-7
SVEGGSSSYNEQF,TRBV29-1,13,TRBJ2-1
ASSLGVAGGGDEQF,TRBV7-9,14,TRBJ2-1
ASSPVAGGPNEQF,TRBV18,13,TRBJ2-1
ASSRYLNRGMNTEAF,TRBV7-8,15,TRBJ1-1
AWSVRDTQY,TRBV30,9,TRBJ2-3
ASSLVGGLLGYEQY,TRBV11-2,14,TRBJ2-7
ASSSVPPYNEQF,TRBV27,12,TRBJ2-1
SVGSDRGPYEQY,TRBV29-1,12,TRBJ2-7
ASSSRTGTYNEQF,TRBV18,13,TRBJ2-1
ASRREDRRGEKLF,TRBV28,13,TRBJ1-4
ASSRLGGRLQPQH,TRBV28,13,TRBJ1-5
ASSLRVGLRGVSTEAF,TRBV5-1,16,TRBJ1-1
ASSETVANYGYT,TRBV21-1,12,TRBJ1-2